This T cell receptor (beta chain) was sequenced in a study of blood T cells in healthy people across ages. Regarding this clonotype: The antigen is unknown.

Study-wide points: For the donors, CMV status was unknown and possibly confounded expanded clonotype changes. Considered underestimates were the diversity estimates obtained from one million T cells. TCR beta diversity, measured per million T cells, fell in a roughly linear way with age.

Trimming shortened V by 2 bases and J by 4 bases, and 13 bases separated the two germline ends. Germline V lookup: CDR1 DFQATT, CDR2 SNEGSKA (reference sequence). The CDR3 totals 14 residues. Peripheral blood was drawn, ten milliliters per donor. A second PCR, run for roughly 7 to 12 cycles, used a sample-barcoded 5' primer plus a J-beta primer mix. TCRdb reprocessed the 5' RACE reads via MiXCR and lists one record per CDR3 protein. Of just over 800,000 distinct CDR3 sequences listed, under 80% were seen once; the top ten hold roughly 26%. The sample taken for sequencing was blood. The origin of this receptor is a man aged 25 to 45 in good health. V is TRBV20-1 and J is TRBJ2-3; D tentatively reads TRBD1 or TRBD2 (5 bases each). The CDR3: CSARPGTFADTQYF. In nucleotides, the CDR3 is TGCAGTGCTAGACCCGGGACCTTCGCAGATACGCAGTATTTT.